This T cell receptor (beta chain) was observed in a study of T cells in Graves' hyperthyroidism and ophthalmopathy. The study, taken as a whole, reports: Most thyroid-expanded clonotypes above 0.001 were also found in blood. Model predictions of ophthalmopathy came a median around 6.5 months before onset.

Hyperthyroidism had been newly diagnosed in patients aged 18 to 65, and its duration was under 2 months. Exclusions: uncontrolled infection, other autoimmune disease, pregnancy, lactation. Amplification of TCR beta CDR3 regions was performed using RNA transcripts as template. The study used the HTBI primer set for a first-round RT-PCR of the TCR CDR3. A single record per CDR3 protein comes from TCRdb applying MiXCR to the multiplex PCR reads. Of 600,000 to 900,000 distinct CDR3 sequences detected, over 15% appear once; the ten largest clones hold under 8.5%. Germline V gives CDR1 GTSNPN, CDR2 SVGIG (reference sequence). CDR3 length: 13 residues. V was trimmed by 2 bases and J by 6 bases, leaving 13 bases between them. This clonotype was seen many times. Its target is not known.

Sequenced material: blood. This receptor was taken from a man between 18 and 29 years old with Graves' hyperthyroidism. The chain joins TRBV30 to TRBJ1-1, with D perhaps matching TRBD1 (6 bases). CDR3 coding DNA: TGTGCCTGGAGTAAGGACAGACGCGCTGAAGCTTTCTTT. Its translation is CAWSKDRRAEAFF. Filled out from reference TRBV30 and TRBJ1-1, the complete variable domain reads SQTIHQWPATLVQPVGSPLSLECTVEGTSNPNLYWYRQAAGRGLQLLFYSVGIGQISSEVPQNLSASRPQDRQFILSSKKLLLSDSGFYLCAWSKDRRAEAFFGQGTRLTVV.